This TCR beta chain was identified during a study of OX40 agonist ivuxolimab in advanced cancers. Measured with immunoSEQ multiplex PCR; TCRdb has only the in-frame clones, and not every one. The sample has about 32,000 clones; 65% to 85% are singletons. This clone was observed once. This receptor was taken from an adult with an advanced solid tumor such as melanoma, head and neck, liver or kidney cancer. Material: CD4+ or CD8+ T cells sorted from blood, obtained in a trial of the OX40 agonist ivuxolimab.

DNA of the CDR3: TGTGCCAGCAGTTTCGCAGGGGAGGGCACTGAAGCTTTCTTT. Amino acid sequence: CASSFAGEGTEAFF. The chain has TRBV28 and TRBJ1-1, with TRBD1 as a possible D gene (6 bases). This CDR3 comprises 14 residues. Trimming took 3 bases from V and 4 from J, leaving 12 bases between them. The germline V gene encodes CDR1 MDHEN and CDR2 SYDVKM. Supplemented by reference TRBV28 and TRBJ1-1, the full variable domain reads DVKVTQSSRYLVKRTGEKVFLECVQDMDHENMFWYRQDPGLGLRLIYFSYDVKMKEKGDIPEGYSVSREKKERFSLILESASTNQTSMYLCASSFAGEGTEAFFGQGTRLTVV.